Included here is one T cell receptor beta chain sequence, with context. Clones were read by immunoSEQ multiplex PCR, and TCRdb kept only the in-frame ones, dropping some. The profile covers more than 70,000 clones, with more than 80% appearing a single time and 9% to 10% taken by the ten largest. The data were taken from a study of OX40 agonist ivuxolimab in advanced cancers. As for the study in general: At doses from 0.01 to 10 mg/kg, patients were given intravenous ivuxolimab every 2 weeks. Subjects had a mean age of around 60 years, with a range of roughly 23 to 80; roughly 80% were male.

Blood sampling took place at baseline, cycle 4 day 1, and cycle 7 day 1. The J segment lost 4 bases and the V segment lost 7 bases, leaving 10 bases of the junction unmatched. CDR1 and CDR2 (germline): SGHRS, YFSETQ. The CDR3 has 15 residues. The sequenced sample was CD4+ or CD8+ T cells sorted from blood, obtained in a trial of the OX40 agonist ivuxolimab. The chain carries TRBV5-1 and TRBJ2-2, with TRBD2 matching over 7 bases. The TCR was taken from an adult with an advanced solid tumor such as melanoma, head and neck, liver or kidney cancer. The DNA of the CDR3 is TGCGCCAGCCGCCTACCGGGAGGAGGCACCGGGGAGCTGTTTTTT. The encoded protein is CASRLPGGGTGELFF.